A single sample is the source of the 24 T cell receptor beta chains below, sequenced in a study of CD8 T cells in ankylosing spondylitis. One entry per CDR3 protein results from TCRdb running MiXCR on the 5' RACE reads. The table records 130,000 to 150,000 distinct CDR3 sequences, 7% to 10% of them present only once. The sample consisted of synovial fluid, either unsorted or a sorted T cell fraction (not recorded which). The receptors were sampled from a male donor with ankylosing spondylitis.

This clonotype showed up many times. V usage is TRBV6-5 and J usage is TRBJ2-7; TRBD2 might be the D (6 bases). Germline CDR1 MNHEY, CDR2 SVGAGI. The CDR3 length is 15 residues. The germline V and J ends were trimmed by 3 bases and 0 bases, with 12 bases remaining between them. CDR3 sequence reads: CASSYSGASSYEQYF. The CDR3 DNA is TGTGCCAGCAGTTATTCGGGAGCGAGCTCCTACGAGCAGTACTTC.

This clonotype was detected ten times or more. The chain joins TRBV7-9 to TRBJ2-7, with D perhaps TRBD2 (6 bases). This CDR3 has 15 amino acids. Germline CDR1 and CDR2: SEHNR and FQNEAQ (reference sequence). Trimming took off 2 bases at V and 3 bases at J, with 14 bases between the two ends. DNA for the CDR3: TGTGCCAGCAGCTTAAAAAGGACGGGGGACTACGAGCAGTACTTC. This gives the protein CASSLKRTGDYEQYF.

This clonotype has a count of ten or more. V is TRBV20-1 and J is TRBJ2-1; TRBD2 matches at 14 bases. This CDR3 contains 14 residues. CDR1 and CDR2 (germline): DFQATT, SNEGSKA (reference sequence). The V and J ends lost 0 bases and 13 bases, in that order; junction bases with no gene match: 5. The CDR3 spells CSARDGLAGGPQFF. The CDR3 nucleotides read TGCAGTGCTAGAGATGGACTAGCGGGAGGTCCCCAGTTCTTC.

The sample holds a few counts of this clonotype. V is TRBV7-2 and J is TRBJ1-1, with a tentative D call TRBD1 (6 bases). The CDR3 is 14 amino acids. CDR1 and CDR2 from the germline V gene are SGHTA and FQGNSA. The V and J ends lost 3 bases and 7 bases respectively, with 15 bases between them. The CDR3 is CASSFAAGEFEAFF. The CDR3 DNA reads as TGTGCCAGCAGCTTTGCGGCAGGGGAATTTGAAGCTTTCTTT.

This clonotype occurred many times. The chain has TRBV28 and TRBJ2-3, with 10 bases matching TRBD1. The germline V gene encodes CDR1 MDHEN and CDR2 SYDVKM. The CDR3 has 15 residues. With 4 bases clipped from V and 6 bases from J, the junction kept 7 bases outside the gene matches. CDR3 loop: CASSSSGTGADTQYF. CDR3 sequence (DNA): TGTGCCAGCAGTTCCTCCGGGACAGGGGCCGATACGCAGTATTTT. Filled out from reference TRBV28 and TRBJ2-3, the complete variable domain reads DVKVTQSSRYLVKRTGEKVFLECVQDMDHENMFWYRQDPGLGLRLIYFSYDVKMKEKGDIPEGYSVSREKKERFSLILESASTNQTSMYLCASSSSGTGADTQYFGPGTRLTVL.

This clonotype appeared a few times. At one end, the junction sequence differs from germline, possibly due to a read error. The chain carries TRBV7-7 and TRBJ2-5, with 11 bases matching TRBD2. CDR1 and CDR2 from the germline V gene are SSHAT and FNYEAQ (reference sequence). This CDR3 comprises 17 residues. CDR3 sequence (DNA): TGTGCTAGCAGCTTAGGGGCTAGCGGGGGGCTACAAGAGACCCAGTACTTC. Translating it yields CASSLGASGGLQETQYF.

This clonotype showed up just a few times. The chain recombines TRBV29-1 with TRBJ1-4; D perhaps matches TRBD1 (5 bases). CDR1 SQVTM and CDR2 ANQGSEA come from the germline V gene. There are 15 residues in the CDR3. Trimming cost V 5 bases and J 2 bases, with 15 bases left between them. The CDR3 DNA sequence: TGCAGCGTTATCCCGGCGAGGGGCACTAATGAAAAACTGTTTTTT. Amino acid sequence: CSVIPARGTNEKLFF.

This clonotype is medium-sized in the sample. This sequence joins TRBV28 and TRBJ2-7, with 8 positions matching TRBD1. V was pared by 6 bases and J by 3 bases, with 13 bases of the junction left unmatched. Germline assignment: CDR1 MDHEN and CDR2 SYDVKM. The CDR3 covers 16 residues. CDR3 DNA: TGTGCCAGCAGGACTGCAGGGGGCGCTGGGTTCTACGAGCAGTACTTC. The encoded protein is CASRTAGGAGFYEQYF.

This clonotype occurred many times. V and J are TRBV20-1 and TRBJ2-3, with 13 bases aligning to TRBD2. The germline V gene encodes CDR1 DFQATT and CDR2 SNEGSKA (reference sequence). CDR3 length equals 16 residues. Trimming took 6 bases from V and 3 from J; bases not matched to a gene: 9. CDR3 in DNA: TGCAGTGCCCAGAAAGGACTAGCGGGAGCAACAGATACGCAGTATTTT. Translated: CSAQKGLAGATDTQYF.

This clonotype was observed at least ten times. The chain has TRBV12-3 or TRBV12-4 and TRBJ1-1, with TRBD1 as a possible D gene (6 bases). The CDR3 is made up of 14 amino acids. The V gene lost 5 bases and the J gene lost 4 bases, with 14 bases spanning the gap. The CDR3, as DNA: TGTGCCAGCAGTAATTGGGACACCTTCACTGAAGCTTTCTTT. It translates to CASSNWDTFTEAFF.

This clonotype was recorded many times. DNA for the CDR3: TGCGCCAGCAGCTTGGTCGGGACAGGGGACACTGAAGCTTTCTTT. Its protein product is CASSLVGTGDTEAFF. The rearrangement uses TRBV5-1 and TRBJ1-1, with TRBD1 matching over 10 bases. The germline V gene encodes CDR1 SGHRS and CDR2 YFSETQ. J was trimmed by 3 bases and V by 0 bases; bases with no gene match: 2. This CDR3 is built from 15 residues. Filled out from reference TRBV5-1 and TRBJ1-1, the complete variable domain reads KAGVTQTPRYLIKTRGQQVTLSCSPISGHRSVSWYQQTPGQGLQFLFEYFSETQRNKGNFPGRFSGRQFSNSRSEMNVSTLELGDSALYLCASSLVGTGDTEAFFGQGTRLTVV.

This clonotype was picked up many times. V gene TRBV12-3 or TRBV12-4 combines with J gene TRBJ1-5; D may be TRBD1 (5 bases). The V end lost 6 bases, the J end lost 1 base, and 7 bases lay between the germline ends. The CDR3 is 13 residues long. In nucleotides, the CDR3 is TGTGCCAGCAGGCGGGACAGCAATCAGCCCCAGCATTTT. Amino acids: CASRRDSNQPQHF.

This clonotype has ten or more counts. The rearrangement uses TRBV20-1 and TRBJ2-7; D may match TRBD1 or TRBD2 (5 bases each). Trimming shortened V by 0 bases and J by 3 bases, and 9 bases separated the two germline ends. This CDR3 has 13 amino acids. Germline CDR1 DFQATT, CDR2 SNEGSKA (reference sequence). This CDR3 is CSARDGTLYEQYF. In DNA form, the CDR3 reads TGCAGTGCTAGAGATGGGACGCTCTACGAGCAGTACTTC.

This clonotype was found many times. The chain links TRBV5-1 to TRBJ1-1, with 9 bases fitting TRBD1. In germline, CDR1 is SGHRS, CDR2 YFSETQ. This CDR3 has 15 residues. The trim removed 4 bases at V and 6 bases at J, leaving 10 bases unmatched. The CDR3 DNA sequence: TGCGCCAGCAGCCCCAGGACAGGGGAAATGTCTGAAGCTTTCTTT. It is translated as CASSPRTGEMSEAFF.

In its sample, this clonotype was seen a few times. CDR3 nucleotide sequence: TGTGCCAGCAGCTCGTTCCCGGGACAGGGAACCTACGAGCAGTACTTC. This translates into CASSSFPGQGTYEQYF. This chain joins TRBV5-6 and TRBJ2-7, with TRBD1 identical over 9 bases. After removal of 3 bases from V and 2 bases from J, the junction contained 9 bases not matched to a gene. The CDR3 contains 16 residues. Germline CDR1 reads SGHDT; CDR2 reads YYEEEE.

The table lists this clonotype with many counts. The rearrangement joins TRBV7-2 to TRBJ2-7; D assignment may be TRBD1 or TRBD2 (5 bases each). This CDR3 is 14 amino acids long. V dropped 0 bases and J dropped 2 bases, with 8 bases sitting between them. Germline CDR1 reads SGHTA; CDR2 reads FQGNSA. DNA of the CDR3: TGTGCCAGCAGCTTAGCCACGGGGCCCTACGAGCAGTACTTC. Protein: CASSLATGPYEQYF.

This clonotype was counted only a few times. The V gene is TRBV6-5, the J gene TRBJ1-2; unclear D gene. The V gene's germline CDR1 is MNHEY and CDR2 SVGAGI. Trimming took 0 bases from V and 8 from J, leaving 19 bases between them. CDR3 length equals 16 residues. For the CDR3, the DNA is TGTGCCAGCAGTTACTCGGGCCTTACTGGACCTATCGGCTACACCTTC. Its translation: CASSYSGLTGPIGYTF.

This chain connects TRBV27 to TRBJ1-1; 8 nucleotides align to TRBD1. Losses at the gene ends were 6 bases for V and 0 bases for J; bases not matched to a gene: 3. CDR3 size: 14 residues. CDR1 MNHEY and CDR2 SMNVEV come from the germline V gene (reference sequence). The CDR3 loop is CASRGQALNTEAFF. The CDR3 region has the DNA TGTGCCAGCAGGGGACAGGCCCTGAACACTGAAGCTTTCTTT.

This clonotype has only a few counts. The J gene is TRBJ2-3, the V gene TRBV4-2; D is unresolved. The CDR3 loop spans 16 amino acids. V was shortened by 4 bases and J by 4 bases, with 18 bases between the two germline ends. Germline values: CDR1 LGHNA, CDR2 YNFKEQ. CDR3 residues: CASSLRSGLGSDTQYF. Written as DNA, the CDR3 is TGTGCCAGCAGCCTACGTTCGGGTTTAGGGTCAGATACGCAGTATTTT.

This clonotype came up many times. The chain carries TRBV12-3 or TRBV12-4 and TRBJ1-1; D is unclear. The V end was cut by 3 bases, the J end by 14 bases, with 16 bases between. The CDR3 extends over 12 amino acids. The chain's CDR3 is CASSFPPARPFF. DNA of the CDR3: TGTGCCAGCAGTTTCCCCCCAGCGCGACCGTTCTTT.

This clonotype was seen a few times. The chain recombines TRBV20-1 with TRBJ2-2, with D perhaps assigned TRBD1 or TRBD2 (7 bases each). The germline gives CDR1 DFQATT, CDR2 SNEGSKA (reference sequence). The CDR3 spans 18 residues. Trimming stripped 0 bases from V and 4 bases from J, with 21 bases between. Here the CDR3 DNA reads TGCAGTGCTAGAGATCTCGGGGGGAACAGGGGAGGCACCGGGGAGCTGTTTTTT. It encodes CSARDLGGNRGGTGELFF.

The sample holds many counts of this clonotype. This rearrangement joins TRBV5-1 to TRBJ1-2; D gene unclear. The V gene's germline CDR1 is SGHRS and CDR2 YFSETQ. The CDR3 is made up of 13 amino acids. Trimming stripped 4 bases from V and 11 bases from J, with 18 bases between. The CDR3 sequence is CASSPPWTEQYTF. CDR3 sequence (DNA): TGCGCCAGCAGCCCGCCGTGGACGGAGCAATACACCTTC.

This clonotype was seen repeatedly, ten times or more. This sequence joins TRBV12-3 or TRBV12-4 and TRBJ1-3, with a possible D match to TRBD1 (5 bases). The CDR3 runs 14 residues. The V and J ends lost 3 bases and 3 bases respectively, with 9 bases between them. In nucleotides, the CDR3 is TGTGCCAGCAGTTTGACAGTACTTGGAAACACCATATATTTT. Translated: CASSLTVLGNTIYF.

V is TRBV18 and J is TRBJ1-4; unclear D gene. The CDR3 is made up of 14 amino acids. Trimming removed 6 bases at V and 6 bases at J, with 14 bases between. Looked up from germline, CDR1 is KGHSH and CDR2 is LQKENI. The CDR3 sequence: CASSPRSWDEKLFF. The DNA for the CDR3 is TGTGCCAGCTCCCCGAGGTCGTGGGATGAAAAACTGTTTTTT.